This entry lists 4 T cell receptor beta chains sequenced from one sample in a study of cytomegalovirus exposure and HLA in healthy donors. Only in-frame clones appear in the TCRdb table, and some are missing; sequencing was by immunoSEQ multiplex PCR. The data contain fewer than 200,000 clones, roughly four fifths of them singletons. Sequenced: PBMCs. The receptors shown here come from a woman aged 18-29 years in good health and CMV-seropositive.

This clone has more than one count but fewer than ten. This rearrangement joins TRBV6-5 to TRBJ2-2; D is unresolved. V dropped 4 bases and J dropped 0 bases, with 3 bases sitting between them. Germline V gene data show CDR1 as MNHEY and CDR2 as SVGAGI. The CDR3 totals 13 residues. The chain's CDR3 is CASSSTNTGELFF. The CDR3, as DNA: TGTGCCAGCAGTTCTACGAACACCGGGGAGCTGTTTTTT.

A few counts support this clone. The rearrangement joins TRBV18 to TRBJ1-2, with D maybe TRBD1 (6 bases). The germline CDR1 and CDR2 sequences are KGHSH and LQKENI. The CDR3 runs 12 residues. V shed 5 bases and J shed 12 bases, with 16 bases lying between them. The CDR3 DNA reads TGTGCCAGCTCAACGGACAGCCACCCTGACACCTTC. It translates to CASSTDSHPDTF.

The chain has TRBV9 and TRBJ2-1; TRBD2 aligns across 12 bases. This CDR3 comprises 16 residues. Germline V gives CDR1 SGDLS, CDR2 YYNGEE. The ends lost 4 bases at V and 4 bases at J; junction bases unmatched: 6. The CDR3 sequence is CASSPLAGGTYNEQFF. CDR3 nucleotides: TGTGCCAGCAGCCCCCTAGCGGGGGGGACTTACAATGAGCAGTTCTTC.

V is TRBV5-1 and J is TRBJ1-4; 9 positions agree with TRBD1. The CDR3 loop spans 12 amino acids. The germline gives CDR1 SGHRS, CDR2 YFSETQ. Losses at the gene ends were 4 bases for V and 11 bases for J; bases not matched to a gene: 3. CDR3 loop: CASSVTGGKLFF. DNA of the CDR3: TGCGCCAGCAGCGTGACAGGGGGGAAACTGTTTTTT.